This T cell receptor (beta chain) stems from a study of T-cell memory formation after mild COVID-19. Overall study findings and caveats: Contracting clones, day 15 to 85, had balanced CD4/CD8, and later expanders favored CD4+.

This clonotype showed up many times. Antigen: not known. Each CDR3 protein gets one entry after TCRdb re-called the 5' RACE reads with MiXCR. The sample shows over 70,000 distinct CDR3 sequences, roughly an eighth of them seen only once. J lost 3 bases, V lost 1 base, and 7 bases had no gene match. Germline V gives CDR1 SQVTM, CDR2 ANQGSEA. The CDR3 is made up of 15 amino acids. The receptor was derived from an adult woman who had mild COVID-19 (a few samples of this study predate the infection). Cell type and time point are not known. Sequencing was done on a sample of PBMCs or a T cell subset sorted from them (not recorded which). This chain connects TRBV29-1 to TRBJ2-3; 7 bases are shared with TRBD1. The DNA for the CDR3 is TGCAGCGTTGAAGGGGGACAGCCAACGACAGATACGCAGTATTTT. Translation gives CSVEGGQPTTDTQYF.